This T cell receptor (beta chain) was recorded in a study of T cells in Graves' hyperthyroidism and ophthalmopathy. Overall study findings and caveats: Most thyroid clonotypes that were expanded above 0.001 also turned up in blood.

This clonotype came up many times. As yet, its antigen is unknown. Researchers took RNA transcripts and amplified the TCR beta CDR3 regions from them. First-round RT-PCR of the TCR CDR3 relied on the HTBI primer set. TCRdb re-derived calls from the multiplex PCR reads in MiXCR, one entry per CDR3 protein. Of a few hundred thousand distinct CDR3 sequences listed, 15% to 18% are singletons. Clinical symptoms, serum thyroxine and TRAb, thyroid ultrasound and orbital computed tomography were used for the diagnoses. PBMCs stemmed from around 10 ml fresh peripheral blood. The receptor's source is a woman younger than 35 with Graves' hyperthyroidism. The sample was blood.

The DNA for the CDR3 is TGTGCCAGCAGCCTTCTAGCGGGGGGCTACAATGAGCAGTTCTTC. It translates to CASSLLAGGYNEQFF. The rearrangement joins TRBV7-2 to TRBJ2-1; 11 bases fit TRBD2. The V gene's germline CDR1 is SGHTA and CDR2 FQGNSA. The CDR3 has 15 residues. The junction had 3 bases not matched to a gene; V was cut back by 5 bases and J by 3 bases.